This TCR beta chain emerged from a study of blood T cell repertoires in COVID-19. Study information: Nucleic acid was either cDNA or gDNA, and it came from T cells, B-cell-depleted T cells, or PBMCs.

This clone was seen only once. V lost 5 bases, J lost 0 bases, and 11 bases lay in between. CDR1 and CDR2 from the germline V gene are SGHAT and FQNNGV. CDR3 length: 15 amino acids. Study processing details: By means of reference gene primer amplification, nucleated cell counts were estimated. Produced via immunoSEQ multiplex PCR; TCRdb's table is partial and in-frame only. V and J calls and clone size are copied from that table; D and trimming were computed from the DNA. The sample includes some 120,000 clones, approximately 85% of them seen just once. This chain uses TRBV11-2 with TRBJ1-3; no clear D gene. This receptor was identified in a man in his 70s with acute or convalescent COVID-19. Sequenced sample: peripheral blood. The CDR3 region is CASSHAEASGNTIYF. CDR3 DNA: TGTGCCAGCAGCCACGCGGAGGCCTCTGGAAACACCATATATTTT.